The present T cell receptor (beta chain) was sequenced within a study of blood T cell repertoires in COVID-19. Germline assignment: CDR1 LNHDA and CDR2 SQIVND (reference sequence). Trimming took 11 bases from V and 0 from J, leaving 17 bases between them. This CDR3 has 15 amino acids. The protocol was immunoSEQ multiplex PCR, while the TCRdb copy is restricted to in-frame clones and leaves out a portion. The profile shows 150,000 to 200,000 clones, more than 75% of them singletons. The chain has TRBV19 and TRBJ1-5; unclear D gene. The sequenced sample consisted of peripheral blood. This sequence originates from a woman in her forties or fifties with COVID-19, enrolled during active disease. CDR3 loop: CASTHSGNSNQPQHF. CDR3 bases: TGTGCCTCCACCCACAGCGGAAATAGCAATCAGCCCCAGCATTTT.